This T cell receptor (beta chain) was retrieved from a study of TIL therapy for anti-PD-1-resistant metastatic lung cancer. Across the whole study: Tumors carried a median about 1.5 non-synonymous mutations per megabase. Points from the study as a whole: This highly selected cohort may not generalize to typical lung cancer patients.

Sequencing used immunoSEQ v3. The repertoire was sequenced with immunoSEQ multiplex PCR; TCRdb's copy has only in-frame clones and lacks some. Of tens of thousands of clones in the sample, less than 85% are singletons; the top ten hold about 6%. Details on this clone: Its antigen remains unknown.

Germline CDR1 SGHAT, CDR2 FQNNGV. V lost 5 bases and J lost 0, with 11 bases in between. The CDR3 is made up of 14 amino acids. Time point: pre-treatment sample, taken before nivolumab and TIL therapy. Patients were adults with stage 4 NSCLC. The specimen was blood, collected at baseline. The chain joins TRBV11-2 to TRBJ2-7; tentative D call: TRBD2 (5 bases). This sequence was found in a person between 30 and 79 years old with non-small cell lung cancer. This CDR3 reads CASSVETTSYEQYF. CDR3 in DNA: TGTGCCAGCAGCGTCGAGACTACCTCCTACGAGCAGTACTTC.